This T cell receptor beta chain was captured by sequencing in a study of cytomegalovirus exposure and HLA in healthy donors. The PCR was carried out with 60 Vbeta primers and 13 Jbeta primers. TCRdb's copy holds only in-frame clones and misses some; the assay was immunoSEQ multiplex PCR. The data show 150,000 to 200,000 clones, more than 60% seen once. The CDR3 runs 14 residues. Per the germline V gene, CDR1 is SQVTM and CDR2 is ANQGSEA. Trimming shortened V by 0 bases and J by 5 bases, and 13 bases separated the two germline ends. The receptor was isolated from a man between 18 and 35 years old in good health and CMV-seropositive. Sequenced input: PBMCs. The chain employs TRBV29-1 and TRBJ2-5; weak D call: TRBD2 (5 bases). CDR3 loop: CSVEDPDGVETQYF. CDR3 in DNA: TGCAGCGTTGAAGATCCGGACGGGGTGGAGACCCAGTACTTC.